The 12 T cell receptor beta chains reported below all come from one sample, sequenced in a study of T cell responses to AZD1222 COVID-19 vaccine. Clones were sequenced by immunoSEQ multiplex PCR, and TCRdb holds only the in-frame ones, with some missing. The repertoire consists of 130,000 to 150,000 clones, with about 92% occurring once and the leading ten covering roughly 1.7%. Sequences were derived from peripheral blood, sampled 28 days after the second AZD1222 dose. The receptors were gathered from an adult who received the AZD1222 COVID-19 vaccine.

The table lists this clone with a count of one. The rearrangement joins TRBV3-1 (or the pseudogene TRBV3-2) to TRBJ1-3; D is undetermined. Trimming cost V 1 base and J 0 bases, with 4 bases left between them. The CDR3 is 14 amino acids. The germline gives CDR1 LGHDT, CDR2 YNNKEL (reference sequence). CDR3 in amino acids: CASSQAPSGNTIYF. CDR3 nucleotides: TGTGCCAGCAGCCAAGCTCCCTCTGGAAACACCATATATTTT.

This clone was observed a handful of times. The gene calls are TRBV7-2 and TRBJ1-2; 9 bases line up with TRBD1. The germline gives CDR1 SGHTA, CDR2 FQGNSA. The J segment lost 8 bases and the V segment lost 4 bases, leaving 5 bases of the junction unmatched. The CDR3 is 13 residues long. As DNA, the CDR3 is TGTGCCAGCAGCTCGGACAGGGGTGTCGGCTACACCTTC. Amino acid sequence: CASSSDRGVGYTF.

V usage is TRBV12-1 and J usage is TRBJ1-4. TRBV12-1 is a pseudogene locus. The CDR3 consists of 13 residues. The CDR3 nucleotides read TGTGCCAGCAGCTCCCCCAGAGGAGAAAAACTGTTTTTT. It is translated as CASSSPRGEKLFF.

The chain combines TRBV27 with TRBJ1-2; D may be TRBD1 (5 bases). Between the trimmed V and J ends, which lost 6 bases and 4 bases, there was a span of 15 bases. The CDR3 runs 14 residues. Germline CDR1 and CDR2: MNHEY and SMNVEV (reference sequence). The CDR3 DNA is TGTGCCAGCAGCCCCACCGACAGAACCTATGGCTACACCTTC. It yields the protein CASSPTDRTYGYTF.

The table lists this clone with a count of one. The chain couples TRBV5-1 to TRBJ2-5; D uncertain. V dropped 2 bases and J dropped 2 bases, with 10 bases sitting between them. This CDR3 comprises 14 residues. Germline V gene lookup returns CDR1 SGHRS and CDR2 YFSETQ. CDR3 region: CASSLQPAQETQYF. CDR3 nucleotides: TGCGCCAGCAGCTTACAGCCAGCTCAAGAGACCCAGTACTTC.

The rearrangement joins TRBV10-3 to TRBJ2-5; D is unclear. The V gene lost 5 bases and the J gene lost 2 bases, with 9 bases spanning the gap. The V gene's germline CDR1 is ENHRY and CDR2 SYGVKD. This CDR3 is built from 13 residues. The CDR3: CAISIREQETQYF. The DNA of the CDR3 is TGTGCCATCAGTATTAGGGAACAAGAGACCCAGTACTTC.

The chain has TRBV5-5 and TRBJ1-1; perhaps TRBD1 as D (5 bases). Germline V gene data show CDR1 as SGHKS and CDR2 as YYEKEE (reference sequence). The V end lost 4 bases, the J end lost 9 bases, and 16 bases lay between the germline ends. The CDR3 has 13 amino acids. As DNA, the CDR3 is TGTGCCAGCAGCATAGGGACGGCCGAGAAAGCTTTCTTT. Its protein is CASSIGTAEKAFF. Using reference TRBV5-5 and TRBJ1-1 for the parts outside the CDR3, the full variable domain is DAGVTQSPTHLIKTRGQQVTLRCSPISGHKSVSWYQQVLGQGPQFIFQYYEKEERGRGNFPDRFSARQFPNYSSELNVNALLLGDSALYLCASSIGTAEKAFFGQGTRLTVV.

The gene calls are TRBV4-1 and TRBJ1-1, with D unresolved. This CDR3 is built from 13 residues. V was cut by 8 bases and J by 0 bases, with 10 bases left in between. CDR1 is MGHRA and CDR2 is YSYEKL in the germline V gene. The CDR3 DNA follows: TGCGCCAGCCAGGATACCATGAACACTGAAGCTTTCTTT. The encoded protein is CASQDTMNTEAFF.

The chain employs TRBV12-3 or TRBV12-4 and TRBJ2-1; D assignment may be TRBD1 or TRBD2 (5 bases each). Between the trimmed V and J ends, which lost 5 bases and 12 bases, there was a span of 11 bases. The CDR3 length is 11 residues. The CDR3 sequence is CASSRTGGQFF. CDR3 nucleotides: TGTGCCAGCAGTCGTACAGGAGGGCAGTTCTTC.

This clone appeared once. The chain has TRBV7-9 and TRBJ2-4; TRBD1 agrees at 9 bases. Unmatched junction bases numbered 8, after V lost 3 bases and J lost 11 bases. The germline gives CDR1 SEHNR, CDR2 FQNEAQ (reference sequence). The CDR3 spans 14 residues. The CDR3 coding sequence is TGTGCCAGCAGCTTCCCGGGACAGGGTTACGTTCAGTACTTC. It specifies CASSFPGQGYVQYF.

This clone was detected once. This chain uses TRBV6-2 or TRBV6-3 with TRBJ2-7; D is uncertain. The CDR3 loop spans 15 amino acids. Trimming removed 6 bases from V and 1 base from J, with 16 bases in between. Germline-derived CDR1 and CDR2 are MNHEY and SVGEGT. The CDR3 loop reads CASSSDSYGSYEQYF. In DNA, the CDR3 is TGTGCCAGCAGCTCCGACTCTTACGGGTCCTACGAGCAGTACTTC.

This sequence joins TRBV6-5 and TRBJ1-6; no firm D call. V was pared by 7 bases and J by 2 bases, with 6 bases between. From germline, CDR1 is MNHEY and CDR2 SVGAGI. The CDR3 is made up of 13 amino acids. This CDR3 reads CASTAAYNSPLHF. CDR3 in DNA: TGTGCCAGCACGGCAGCCTATAATTCACCCCTCCACTTT.